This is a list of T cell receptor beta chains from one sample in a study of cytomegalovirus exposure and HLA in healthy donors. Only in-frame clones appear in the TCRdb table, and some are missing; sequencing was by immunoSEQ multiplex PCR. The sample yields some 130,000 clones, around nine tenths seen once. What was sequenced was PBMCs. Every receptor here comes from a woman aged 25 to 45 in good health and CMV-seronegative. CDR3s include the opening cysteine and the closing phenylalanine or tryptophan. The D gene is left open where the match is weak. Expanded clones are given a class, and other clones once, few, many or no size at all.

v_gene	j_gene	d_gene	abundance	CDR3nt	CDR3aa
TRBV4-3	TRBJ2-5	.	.	TGCGCCAGCAGCCAAGCTTTGGGCAGGCAAGAGACCCAGTACTTC	CASSQALGRQETQYF
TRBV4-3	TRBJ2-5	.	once	TGCGCCAGCAGCCAAGACCTCACTAGAGGAGAGACCCAGTACTTC	CASSQDLTRGETQYF
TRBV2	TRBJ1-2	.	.	TGTGCCAGCAGTAACGACAGGAGAACCTTCTTC	CASSNDRRTFF
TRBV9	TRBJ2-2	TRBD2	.	TGTGCCAGCAGCAAACGACTAGCGGGGTACGGGGAGCTGTTTTTT	CASSKRLAGYGELFF
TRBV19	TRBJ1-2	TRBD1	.	TGTGCCAGTAGCCCGGGACAGTTTGGTTATGGCTACACCTTC	CASSPGQFGYGYTF
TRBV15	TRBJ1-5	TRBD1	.	TGTGCCACCAGCAGAGATATGGGGACAGACAATCAGCCCCAGCATTTT	CATSRDMGTDNQPQHF
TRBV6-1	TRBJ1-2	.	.	TGTGCCAGCACCGCGGCTGGCCAGGGGAGCTATGGCTACACCTTC	CASTAAGQGSYGYTF
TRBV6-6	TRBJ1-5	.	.	TGTGCCAGCACCCCCCCAGGGGAGATTAGCAATCAGCCCCAGCATTTT	CASTPPGEISNQPQHF
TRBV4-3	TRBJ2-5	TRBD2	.	TGCGCCAGCAGCCAAGATAATAGCGGGGTGGGGACCCAGTACTTC	CASSQDNSGVGTQYF
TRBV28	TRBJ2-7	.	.	TGTGCCAGCAGTTTGAGGGCTTCTAGGTACGAGCAGTACTTC	CASSLRASRYEQYF
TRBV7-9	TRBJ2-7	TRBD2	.	TGTGCCAGCAGCTTAGGGGACGGCGGGAGGAAGTCTTACGAGCAGTACTTC	CASSLGDGGRKSYEQYF
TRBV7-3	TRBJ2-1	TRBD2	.	TGTGCCAGCAGCCCCCAACGGACTAGAGCAGAGCAGTTCTTC	CASSPQRTRAEQFF
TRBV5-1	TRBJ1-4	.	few	TGCGCCAGCAGCTTGTCGGGATCAGGAGGGGAAAAACTGTTTTTT	CASSLSGSGGEKLFF
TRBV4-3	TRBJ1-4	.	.	TGCGCCAGCAGCCAAGGGGCGGGGCCAGCCTTAATGGAAAAACTGTTTTTT	CASSQGAGPALMEKLFF
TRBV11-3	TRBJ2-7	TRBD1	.	TGTGCCAGCAGCTTAACGGGGACAGGGGGGCACTACGAGCAGTACTTC	CASSLTGTGGHYEQYF
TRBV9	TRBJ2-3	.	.	TGTGCCAGCAGCGTAGATGCTAGAGGTATTGAAGATACGCAGTATTTT	CASSVDARGIEDTQYF